Below are 25 T cell receptor beta chains sequenced from a single sample in a study of blood T cells in healthy people across ages. Alongside a J-beta primer mix, a sample-barcoded 5' primer served in a second PCR lasting about 7 to 12 cycles. MiXCR was run by TCRdb on the 5' RACE reads, yielding one entry per CDR3 protein. The data contain fewer than 2,000,000 distinct CDR3 sequences, roughly 30% of them singletons. The sequenced material came from blood. The receptors derive from a woman in her 30s in good health.

The rearrangement uses TRBV27 and TRBJ1-6; tentative D call: TRBD1 (5 bases). Trimming removed 5 bases at V and 9 bases at J, with 20 bases between. CDR1 is MNHEY and CDR2 is SMNVEV in the germline V gene (reference sequence). The CDR3 is 16 residues long. CDR3: CASSSGTGGLSSPLHF. DNA for the CDR3: TGTGCCAGCAGTAGTGGGACGGGAGGTTTAAGTTCACCCCTCCACTTT.

The rearrangement uses TRBV6-1 and TRBJ2-1; D may be TRBD1 (6 bases). TRBJ2-7 explains the end of the DNA better; the J call may be wrong. CDR3 length: 15 residues. The germline CDR1 and CDR2 sequences are MNHNS and SASEGT. This chain's CDR3 is CASSDPRTAVQEQYF. Written as DNA, the CDR3 is TGTGCCAGCAGTGACCCCCGGACAGCCGTACAAGAGCAGTACTTC.

V is TRBV6-5 and J is TRBJ2-7; D is possibly TRBD1 (6 bases). Trimming cost V 7 bases and J 0 bases, with 13 bases left between them. Germline V gene data show CDR1 as MNHEY and CDR2 as SVGAGI. The CDR3 sequence is 14 residues long. Here the CDR3 DNA reads TGTGCCAGCAAAAAGGGGGACCGCTCCTACGAGCAGTACTTC. Residues: CASKKGDRSYEQYF.

The chain couples TRBV5-1 to TRBJ1-5, with 7 bases lining up with TRBD1. The CDR3 is 15 amino acids. Germline assignment: CDR1 SGHRS and CDR2 YFSETQ. V trimming: 3 bases; J trimming: 4 bases; junction bases outside the gene matches: 7. The CDR3 protein is CASSWGGDRNQPQHF. CDR3 sequence (DNA): TGCGCCAGCAGCTGGGGCGGGGACAGAAATCAGCCCCAGCATTTT.

This clonotype has just a few counts. The chain couples TRBV27 to TRBJ1-1, with 9 bases lining up with TRBD1. The CDR3 runs to 16 residues. V lost 5 bases, J lost 0 bases, and 7 bases stayed unmatched. Germline CDR1 reads MNHEY; CDR2 reads SMNVEV (reference sequence). This CDR3 is CASSQPTGGMNTEAFF. The CDR3 DNA sequence: TGTGCCAGCAGTCAGCCGACAGGGGGGATGAACACTGAAGCTTTCTTT.

This clonotype was observed a handful of times. The genes are TRBV6-2 or TRBV6-3 and TRBJ2-1; TRBD1 matches 7 bases. This CDR3 comprises 14 residues. The ends lost 8 bases at V and 7 bases at J; junction bases unmatched: 11. The germline CDR1 and CDR2 sequences are MNHEY and SVGEGT. The CDR3 sequence: CASGRQGIENEQFF. In DNA form, the CDR3 reads TGTGCCAGCGGGCGACAGGGTATTGAAAATGAGCAGTTCTTC.

V is TRBV20-1 and J is TRBJ2-7; 9 bases line up with TRBD2. CDR3 length: 15 residues. J lost 6 bases, V lost 0 bases, and 9 bases had no gene match. CDR1 and CDR2 (germline): DFQATT, SNEGSKA (reference sequence). CDR3 bases: TGCAGTGCTAGAGATGGGGGGACTAGCTCGCTCGAGCAGTACTTC. This translates into CSARDGGTSSLEQYF.

This clonotype was seen only once. This sequence joins TRBV27 and TRBJ2-5, with 7 bases identical to TRBD2. In germline, CDR1 is MNHEY, CDR2 SMNVEV (reference sequence). This CDR3 has 16 amino acids. After removal of 5 bases from V and 2 bases from J, the junction contained 11 bases not matched to a gene. In DNA, the CDR3 is TGTGCCAGCAGTCCTTGGGAGGGGCGGGGGCAAGAGACCCAGTACTTC. The encoded protein is CASSPWEGRGQETQYF.

This clonotype was observed at least ten times. The chain uses TRBV12-3 or TRBV12-4 and TRBJ2-1; TRBD2 matches at 9 bases. The J segment lost 7 bases and the V segment lost 1 base, leaving 5 bases of the junction unmatched. This CDR3 has 15 residues. This CDR3 is CASSLGAGGTNEQFF. In DNA form, the CDR3 reads TGTGCCAGCAGTTTAGGAGCGGGGGGTACTAATGAGCAGTTCTTC.

This clonotype showed up just a few times. The genes are TRBV5-1 and TRBJ2-5, with D tentatively TRBD1 (7 bases). Germline CDR1 and CDR2: SGHRS and YFSETQ. The CDR3 sequence is 14 residues long. V was trimmed by 4 bases and J by 3 bases, leaving 13 bases between them. The CDR3 sequence: CASSLRGTEETQYF. The CDR3 DNA is TGCGCCAGCAGCCTACGCGGGACAGAAGAGACCCAGTACTTC.

V and J are TRBV20-1 and TRBJ2-4; the D is unclear. The V end was cut by 0 bases, the J end by 15 bases, with 15 bases between. CDR3 length: 12 amino acids. Germline loops: CDR1 DFQATT, CDR2 SNEGSKA (reference sequence). The CDR3 loop is CSAREGPSSRYF. DNA for the CDR3: TGCAGTGCTAGAGAGGGCCCGTCCAGCCGGTACTTC.

The chain uses TRBV3-1 and TRBJ2-1; tentatively, D is TRBD1 or TRBD2 (5 bases each). The CDR3 consists of 15 residues. Germline V gives CDR1 LGHDT, CDR2 YNNKEL (reference sequence). V lost 4 bases and J 6 bases, leaving 16 bases between the germline ends. The CDR3 reads CASSPMSPGRNEQFF. The DNA of the CDR3 is TGTGCCAGCAGCCCAATGTCCCCGGGGCGCAATGAGCAGTTCTTC.

This clonotype was counted a single time. The chain carries TRBV28 and TRBJ1-5; D ambiguous. Trimming shortened V by 5 bases and J by 3 bases, and 20 bases separated the two germline ends. The CDR3 covers 17 residues. Germline CDR1 reads MDHEN; CDR2 reads SYDVKM. CDR3: CASSQLRTPKNNQPQHF. The CDR3, as DNA: TGTGCCAGCAGTCAACTCAGGACGCCCAAGAACAATCAGCCCCAGCATTTT.

The chain combines TRBV27 with TRBJ1-5; 7 nucleotides line up with TRBD1. Germline trimming cut 4 bases from V and 0 bases from J; bases unmatched to any gene: 6. The length of the CDR3 is 16 residues. Germline V gene data show CDR1 as MNHEY and CDR2 as SMNVEV (reference sequence). The CDR3: CASSSWTGDSNQPQHF. CDR3 nucleotides: TGTGCCAGCAGTTCCTGGACAGGAGATAGCAATCAGCCCCAGCATTTT.

The genes are TRBV3-1 and TRBJ2-3; D perhaps matches TRBD1 (6 bases). Germline CDR1 and CDR2: LGHDT and YNNKEL (reference sequence). V lost 1 base and J lost 6, with 14 bases in between. This CDR3 contains 15 residues. The CDR3 nucleotides read TGTGCCAGCAGCCAAGGAGTGGGGGCCGCGGATACGCAGTATTTT. Protein: CASSQGVGAADTQYF.

The CDR3 DNA follows: TGCAGCGTTGCCTCCGGGCCGATCGGCTACACCTTC. It is translated as CSVASGPIGYTF. The V call is TRBV29-1, the J call TRBJ1-2; D gene unclear. Looked up from germline, CDR1 is SQVTM and CDR2 is ANQGSEA. The CDR3 covers 12 residues. V lost 4 bases and J 8 bases, leaving 14 bases between the germline ends.

Here the CDR3 DNA reads TGCAGTGCTAGAGATTACGCCGAAGAGACCCAGTACTTC. Translating it yields CSARDYAEETQYF. V and J are TRBV20-1 and TRBJ2-5; unclear D gene. The germline V and J ends were trimmed by 0 bases and 3 bases, with 8 bases remaining between them. CDR3 length: 13 amino acids. Looked up from germline, CDR1 is DFQATT and CDR2 is SNEGSKA (reference sequence).

Regarding this clonotype: A single base is all that separates this from a far larger clone, so a read error is likely. The chain is built from TRBV7-3 and TRBJ2-3; no clear D. The CDR3 covers 12 residues. Germline loops: CDR1 SGHTA, CDR2 FQGTGA. The CDR3 bases are TGTGCCTGCAGCCCCGCTGGGGATACGCAGTATTTT. It is translated as CACSPAGDTQYF.

The chain links TRBV29-1 to TRBJ2-2; weak D call: TRBD2 (5 bases). This CDR3 contains 13 residues. Looked up from germline, CDR1 is SQVTM and CDR2 is ANQGSEA. The V end lost 4 bases, the J end lost 7 bases, and 13 bases lay between the germline ends. The CDR3 sequence is CSVVETISGELFF. CDR3 sequence (DNA): TGCAGCGTTGTGGAGACTATCAGCGGGGAGCTGTTTTTT.

This clonotype was seen ten or more times. The genes are TRBV5-1 and TRBJ2-3; the D gene is possibly TRBD1 (6 bases). The CDR3 loop spans 14 amino acids. V was clipped by 4 bases and J by 0 bases, with 9 bases between them. Germline CDR1 is SGHRS and CDR2 is YFSETQ. CDR3 region: CASSPDSSTDTQYF. DNA of the CDR3: TGCGCCAGCAGCCCGGACAGCAGCACAGATACGCAGTATTTT. The whole variable domain, remainder taken from reference TRBV5-1 and TRBJ2-3, is KAGVTQTPRYLIKTRGQQVTLSCSPISGHRSVSWYQQTPGQGLQFLFEYFSETQRNKGNFPGRFSGRQFSNSRSEMNVSTLELGDSALYLCASSPDSSTDTQYFGPGTRLTVL.

V and J are TRBV9 and TRBJ2-3; the match to TRBD2 covers 8 bases. CDR1 and CDR2 (germline): SGDLS, YYNGEE. J gave up 7 bases and V 0 bases, and 4 bases lay outside the gene matches. CDR3 size: 14 residues. The chain's CDR3 is CASSVVGGANTQYF. CDR3 coding DNA: TGTGCCAGCAGCGTAGTCGGGGGGGCTAATACGCAGTATTTT.

V is TRBV7-9 and J is TRBJ2-7; D assignment may be TRBD1 or TRBD2 (5 bases each). The CDR3 length is 14 residues. Trimming removed 7 bases from V and 3 bases from J, with 16 bases in between. Germline CDR1 SEHNR, CDR2 FQNEAQ (reference sequence). The CDR3: CASTSGTALYEQYF. CDR3 coding DNA: TGTGCCAGCACCTCCGGGACCGCGCTCTACGAGCAGTACTTC. Together with reference TRBV7-9 and TRBJ2-7, the CDR3 gives the full variable domain: DTGVSQNPRHKITKRGQNVTFRCDPISEHNRLYWYRQTLGQGPEFLTYFQNEAQLEKSRLLSDRFSAERPKGSFSTLEIQRTEQGDSAMYLCASTSGTALYEQYFGPGTRLTVT.

The chain links TRBV3-1 to TRBJ2-2; perhaps TRBD2 as D (5 bases). CDR3 length: 15 residues. Trimming shortened V by 6 bases and J by 4 bases, and 15 bases separated the two germline ends. Germline CDR1 is LGHDT and CDR2 is YNNKEL (reference sequence). The CDR3 coding sequence is TGTGCCAGCAGTCGGTGGCCGGCGGGCACCGGGGAGCTGTTTTTT. It translates to CASSRWPAGTGELFF.

For this clonotype: A read error may explain this, as a much larger clone is one base away. CDR3 region: CASSETSGRTDTQYF. CDR3 DNA: TGTGCCAGCAGCGAGACTAGCGGGCGCACAGATACGCAGTATTTT. The genes are TRBV3-1 and TRBJ2-3; 10 bases agree with TRBD2. The CDR3 runs to 15 residues. V shed 5 bases and J 1 base; nucleotides not matched to a gene: 3. CDR1 and CDR2 (germline): LGHDT, YNNKEL (reference sequence).

Of note for this clonotype: Because it lacks the conserved phenylalanine or tryptophan at the end, this CDR3 is likely a read error. The chain joins TRBV3-1 to TRBJ2-3; D gene ambiguous. Trimming cost V 0 bases and J 7 bases, with 8 bases left between them. The CDR3 spans 13 residues. Germline CDR1 reads LGHDT; CDR2 reads YNNKEL (reference sequence). The CDR3: CASSQDGGNTQYC. In DNA, the CDR3 is TGTGCCAGCAGCCAAGATGGCGGAAATACGCAGTATTGT.